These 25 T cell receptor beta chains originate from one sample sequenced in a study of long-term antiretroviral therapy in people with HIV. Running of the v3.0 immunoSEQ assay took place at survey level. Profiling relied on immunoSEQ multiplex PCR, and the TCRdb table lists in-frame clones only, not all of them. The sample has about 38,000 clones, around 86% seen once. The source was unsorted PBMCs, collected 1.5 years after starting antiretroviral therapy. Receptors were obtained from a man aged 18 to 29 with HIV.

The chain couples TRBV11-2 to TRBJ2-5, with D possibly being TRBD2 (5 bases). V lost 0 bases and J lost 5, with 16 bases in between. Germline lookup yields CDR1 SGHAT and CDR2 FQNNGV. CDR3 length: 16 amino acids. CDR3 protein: CASSLESERDWETQYF. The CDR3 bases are TGTGCCAGCAGCTTAGAGTCGGAGAGGGATTGGGAGACCCAGTACTTC.

Written as DNA, the CDR3 is TGCAGCGCCGACAGGGAAACGGATACGCAGTATTTT. The encoded protein is CSADRETDTQYF. The chain joins TRBV29-1 to TRBJ2-3, with 7 bases fitting TRBD1. In germline, CDR1 is SQVTM, CDR2 ANQGSEA. The CDR3 totals 12 residues. The V and J ends lost 7 bases and 6 bases, in that order; junction bases with no gene match: 7.

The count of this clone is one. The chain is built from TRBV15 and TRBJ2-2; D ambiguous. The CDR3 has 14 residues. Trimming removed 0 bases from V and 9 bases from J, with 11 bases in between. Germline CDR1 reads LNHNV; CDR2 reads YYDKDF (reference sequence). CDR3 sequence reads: CATSRDSTARELFF. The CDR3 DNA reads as TGTGCCACCAGCAGAGATTCCACTGCTCGGGAGCTGTTTTTT.

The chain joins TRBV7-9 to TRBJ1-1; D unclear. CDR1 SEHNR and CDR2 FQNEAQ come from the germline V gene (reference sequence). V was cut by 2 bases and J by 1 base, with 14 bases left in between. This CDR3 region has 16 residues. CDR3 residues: CASSLNLRSSNTEAFF. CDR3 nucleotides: TGTGCCAGCAGCTTAAATCTACGGAGTTCGAACACTGAAGCTTTCTTT.

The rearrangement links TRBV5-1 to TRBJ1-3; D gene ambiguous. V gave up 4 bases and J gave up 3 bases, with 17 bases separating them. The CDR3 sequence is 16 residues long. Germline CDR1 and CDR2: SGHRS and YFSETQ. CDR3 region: CASSPRTGSLGNTIYF. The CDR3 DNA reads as TGCGCCAGCAGCCCCCGGACTGGATCTCTTGGAAACACCATATATTTT. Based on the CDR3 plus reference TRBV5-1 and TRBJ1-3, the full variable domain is KAGVTQTPRYLIKTRGQQVTLSCSPISGHRSVSWYQQTPGQGLQFLFEYFSETQRNKGNFPGRFSGRQFSNSRSEMNVSTLELGDSALYLCASSPRTGSLGNTIYFGEGSWLTVV.

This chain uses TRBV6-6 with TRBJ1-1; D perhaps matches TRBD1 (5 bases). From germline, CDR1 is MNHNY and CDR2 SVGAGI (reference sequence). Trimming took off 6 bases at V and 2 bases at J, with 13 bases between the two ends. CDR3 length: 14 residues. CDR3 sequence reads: CASRPPRDNTEAFF. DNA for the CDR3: TGTGCCAGCAGGCCCCCCCGGGACAACACTGAAGCTTTCTTT.

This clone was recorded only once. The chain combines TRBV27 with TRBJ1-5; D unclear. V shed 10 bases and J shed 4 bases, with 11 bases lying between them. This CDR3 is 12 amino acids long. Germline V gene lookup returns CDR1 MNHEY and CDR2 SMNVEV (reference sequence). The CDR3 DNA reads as TGTGCCATAGGATCGAGGAATCAGCCCCAGCATTTT. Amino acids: CAIGSRNQPQHF.

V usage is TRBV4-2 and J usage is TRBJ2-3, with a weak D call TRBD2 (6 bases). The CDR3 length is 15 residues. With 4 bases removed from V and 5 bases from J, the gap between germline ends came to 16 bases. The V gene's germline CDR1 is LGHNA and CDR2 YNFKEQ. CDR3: CASSPRRVGVDTQYF. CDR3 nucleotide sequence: TGTGCCAGCAGCCCAAGGAGGGTGGGAGTAGATACGCAGTATTTT.

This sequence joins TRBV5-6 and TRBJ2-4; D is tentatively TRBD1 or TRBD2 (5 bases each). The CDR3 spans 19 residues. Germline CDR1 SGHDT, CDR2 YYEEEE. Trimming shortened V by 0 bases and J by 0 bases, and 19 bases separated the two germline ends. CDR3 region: CASSLGKQRGLLAKNIQYF. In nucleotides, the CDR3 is TGTGCCAGCAGCTTGGGAAAACAACGGGGCTTACTAGCCAAAAACATTCAGTACTTC.

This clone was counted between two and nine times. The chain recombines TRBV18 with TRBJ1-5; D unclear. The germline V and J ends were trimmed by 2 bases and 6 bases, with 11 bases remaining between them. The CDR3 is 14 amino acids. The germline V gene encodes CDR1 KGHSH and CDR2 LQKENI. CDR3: CASSPGVASQPQHF. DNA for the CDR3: TGTGCCAGCTCACCAGGGGTTGCCAGTCAGCCCCAGCATTTT.

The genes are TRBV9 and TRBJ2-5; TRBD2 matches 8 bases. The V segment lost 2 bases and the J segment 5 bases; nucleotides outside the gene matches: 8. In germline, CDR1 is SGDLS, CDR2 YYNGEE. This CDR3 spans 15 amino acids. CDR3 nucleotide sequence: TGTGCCAGCAGCGTGGGGACTAGTCCCACCGAGACCCAGTACTTC. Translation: CASSVGTSPTETQYF. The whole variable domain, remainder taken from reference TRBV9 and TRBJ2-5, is DSGVTQTPKHLITATGQRVTLRCSPRSGDLSVYWYQQSLDQGLQFLIQYYNGEERAKGNILERFSAQQFPDLHSELNLSSLELGDSALYFCASSVGTSPTETQYFGPGTRLLVL.

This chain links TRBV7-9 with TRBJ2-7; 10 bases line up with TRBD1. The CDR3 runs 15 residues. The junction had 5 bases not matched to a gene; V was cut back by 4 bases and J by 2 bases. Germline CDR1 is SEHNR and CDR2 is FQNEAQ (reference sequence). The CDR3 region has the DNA TGTGCCAGCAGCTCAGGGACAGGGGACACCTACGAGCAGTACTTC. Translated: CASSSGTGDTYEQYF.

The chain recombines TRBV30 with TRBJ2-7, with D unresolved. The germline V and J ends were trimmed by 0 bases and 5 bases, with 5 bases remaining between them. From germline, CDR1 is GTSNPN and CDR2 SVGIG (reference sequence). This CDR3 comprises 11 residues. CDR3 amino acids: CAWSVRHEQYF. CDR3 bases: TGTGCCTGGAGTGTACGGCACGAGCAGTACTTC.

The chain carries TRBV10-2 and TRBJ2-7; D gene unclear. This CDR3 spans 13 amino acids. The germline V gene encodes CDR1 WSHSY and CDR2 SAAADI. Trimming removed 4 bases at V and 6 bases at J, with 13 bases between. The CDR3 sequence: CASSGTTIGEQYF. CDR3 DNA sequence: TGCGCCAGCAGTGGTACTACGATTGGCGAGCAGTACTTC.

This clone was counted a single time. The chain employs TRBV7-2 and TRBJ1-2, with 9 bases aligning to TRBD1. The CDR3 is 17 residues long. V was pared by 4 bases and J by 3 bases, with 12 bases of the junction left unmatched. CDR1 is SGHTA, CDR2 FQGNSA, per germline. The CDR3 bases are TGTGCCAGCAGCTCCTCGACAGGGGGACGGGCTGACTATGGCTACACCTTC. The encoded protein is CASSSSTGGRADYGYTF.

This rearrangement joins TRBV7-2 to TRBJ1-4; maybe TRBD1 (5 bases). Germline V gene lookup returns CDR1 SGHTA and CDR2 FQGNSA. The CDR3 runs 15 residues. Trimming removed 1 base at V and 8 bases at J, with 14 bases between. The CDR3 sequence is CASSLEAGVGEKLFF. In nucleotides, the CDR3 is TGTGCCAGCAGCTTAGAAGCGGGGGTTGGCGAAAAACTGTTTTTT.

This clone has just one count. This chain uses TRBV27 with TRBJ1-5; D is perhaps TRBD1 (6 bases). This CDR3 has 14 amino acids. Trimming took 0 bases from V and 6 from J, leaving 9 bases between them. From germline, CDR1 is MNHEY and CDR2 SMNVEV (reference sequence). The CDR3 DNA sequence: TGTGCCAGCAGTTTATCTGGCAGGGGTCAGCCCCAGCATTTT. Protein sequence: CASSLSGRGQPQHF.

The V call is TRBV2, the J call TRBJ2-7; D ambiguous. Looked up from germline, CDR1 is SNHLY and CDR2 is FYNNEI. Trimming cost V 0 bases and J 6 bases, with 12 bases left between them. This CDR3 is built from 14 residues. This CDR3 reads CASSEARVFGEQYF. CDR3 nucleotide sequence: TGTGCCAGCAGTGAAGCAAGGGTTTTTGGCGAGCAGTACTTC.

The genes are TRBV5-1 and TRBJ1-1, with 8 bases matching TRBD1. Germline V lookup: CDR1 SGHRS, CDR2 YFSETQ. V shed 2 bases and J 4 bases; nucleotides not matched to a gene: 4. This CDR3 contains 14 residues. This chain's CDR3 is CASSLSGGRTEAFF. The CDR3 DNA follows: TGCGCCAGCAGCTTATCAGGGGGCCGCACTGAAGCTTTCTTT.

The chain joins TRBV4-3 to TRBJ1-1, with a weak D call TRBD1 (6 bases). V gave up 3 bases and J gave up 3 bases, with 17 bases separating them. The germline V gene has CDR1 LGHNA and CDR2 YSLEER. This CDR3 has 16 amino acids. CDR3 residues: CASSQQTGGRDTEAFF. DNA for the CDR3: TGCGCCAGCAGCCAGCAGACCGGGGGCCGTGACACTGAAGCTTTCTTT.

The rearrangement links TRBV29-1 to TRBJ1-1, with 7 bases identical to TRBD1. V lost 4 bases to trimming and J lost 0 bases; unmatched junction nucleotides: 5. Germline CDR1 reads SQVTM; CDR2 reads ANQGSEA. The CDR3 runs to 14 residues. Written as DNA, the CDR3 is TGCAGCGTTGGAGAGGGGACAGTGAACACTGAAGCTTTCTTT. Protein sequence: CSVGEGTVNTEAFF.

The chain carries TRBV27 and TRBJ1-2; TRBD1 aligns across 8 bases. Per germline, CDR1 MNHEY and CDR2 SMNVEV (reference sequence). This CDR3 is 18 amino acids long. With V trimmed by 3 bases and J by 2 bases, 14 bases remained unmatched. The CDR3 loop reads CASSFSTLAGGSNYGYTF. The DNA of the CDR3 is TGTGCCAGCAGTTTTAGTACCCTCGCAGGGGGCTCAAACTATGGCTACACCTTC.

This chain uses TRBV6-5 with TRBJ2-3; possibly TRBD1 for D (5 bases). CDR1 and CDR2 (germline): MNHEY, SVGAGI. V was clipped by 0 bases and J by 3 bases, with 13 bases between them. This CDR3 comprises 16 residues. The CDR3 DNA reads TGTGCCAGCAGTTACTCGGGCAGGGTTAATACAGATACGCAGTATTTT. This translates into CASSYSGRVNTDTQYF.

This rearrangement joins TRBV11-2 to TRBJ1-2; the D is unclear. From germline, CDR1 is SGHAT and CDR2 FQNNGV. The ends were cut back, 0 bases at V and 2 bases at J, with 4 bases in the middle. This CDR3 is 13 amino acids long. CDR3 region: CASSLDRNYGYTF. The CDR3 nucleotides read TGTGCCAGCAGCTTAGACAGGAACTATGGCTACACCTTC.

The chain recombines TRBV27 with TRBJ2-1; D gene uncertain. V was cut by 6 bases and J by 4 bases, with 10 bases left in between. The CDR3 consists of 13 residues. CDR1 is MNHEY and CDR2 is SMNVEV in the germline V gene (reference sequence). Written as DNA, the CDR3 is TGTGCCAGCAGCCAATTTGTTTACAATGAGCAGTTCTTC. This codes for CASSQFVYNEQFF.